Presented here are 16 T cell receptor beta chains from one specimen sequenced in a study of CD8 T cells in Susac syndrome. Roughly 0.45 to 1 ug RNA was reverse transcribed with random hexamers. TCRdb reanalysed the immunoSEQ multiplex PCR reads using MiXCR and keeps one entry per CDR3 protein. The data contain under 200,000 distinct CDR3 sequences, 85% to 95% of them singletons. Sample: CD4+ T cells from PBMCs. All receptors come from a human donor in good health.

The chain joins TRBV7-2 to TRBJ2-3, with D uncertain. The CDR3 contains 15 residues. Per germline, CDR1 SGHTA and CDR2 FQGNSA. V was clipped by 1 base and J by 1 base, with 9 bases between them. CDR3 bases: TGTGCCAGCAGCTTAGTAGGTTGGGGCACAGATACGCAGTATTTT. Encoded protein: CASSLVGWGTDTQYF. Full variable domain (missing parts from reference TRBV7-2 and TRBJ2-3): GAGVSQSPSNKVTEKGKDVELRCDPISGHTALYWYRQSLGQGLEFLIYFQGNSAPDKSGLPSDRFSAERTGGSVSTLTIQRTQQEDSAVYLCASSLVGWGTDTQYFGPGTRLTVL.

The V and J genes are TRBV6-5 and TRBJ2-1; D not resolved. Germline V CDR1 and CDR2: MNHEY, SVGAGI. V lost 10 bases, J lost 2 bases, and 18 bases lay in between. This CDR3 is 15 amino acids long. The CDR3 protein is CATLKSRRAYNEQFF. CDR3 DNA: TGTGCCACTCTTAAATCCCGCAGAGCCTACAATGAGCAGTTCTTC.

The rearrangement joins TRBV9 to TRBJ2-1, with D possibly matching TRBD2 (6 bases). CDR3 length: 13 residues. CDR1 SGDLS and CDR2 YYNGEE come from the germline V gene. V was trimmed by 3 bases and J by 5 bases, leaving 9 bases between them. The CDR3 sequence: CASSATRDNEQFF. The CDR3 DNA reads TGTGCCAGCAGCGCGACTAGGGACAATGAGCAGTTCTTC.

The CDR3 protein is CSVGTGFDEQYV. In DNA, the CDR3 is TGCAGCGTGGGGACAGGGTTCGACGAGCAGTACGTC. V is TRBV29-1 and J is TRBJ2-7; TRBD1 matches 9 bases. This CDR3 region has 12 residues. V lost 6 bases, J lost 5 bases, and 5 bases stayed unmatched. Per the germline V gene, CDR1 is SQVTM and CDR2 is ANQGSEA.

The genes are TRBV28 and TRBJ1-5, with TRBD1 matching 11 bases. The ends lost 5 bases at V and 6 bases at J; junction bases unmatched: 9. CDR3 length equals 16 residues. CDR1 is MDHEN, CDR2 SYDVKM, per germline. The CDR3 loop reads CASSPRRTGGGQPQHF. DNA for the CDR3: TGTGCCAGCAGTCCAAGAAGGACAGGGGGCGGTCAGCCCCAGCATTTT.

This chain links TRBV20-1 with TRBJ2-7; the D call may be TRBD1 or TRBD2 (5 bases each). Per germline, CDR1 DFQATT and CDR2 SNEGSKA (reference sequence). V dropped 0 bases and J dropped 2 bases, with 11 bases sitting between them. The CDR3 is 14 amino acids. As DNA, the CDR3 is TGCAGTGCTAGAGATAGGCAGGGACCCTACGAGCAGTACTTC. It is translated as CSARDRQGPYEQYF.

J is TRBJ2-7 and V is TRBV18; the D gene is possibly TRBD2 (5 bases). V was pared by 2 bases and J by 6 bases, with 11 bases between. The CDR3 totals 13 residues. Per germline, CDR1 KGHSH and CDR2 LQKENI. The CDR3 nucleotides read TGTGCCAGCTCACCAATGGAGGCCTCCGAGCAGTACGTC. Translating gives CASSPMEASEQYV.

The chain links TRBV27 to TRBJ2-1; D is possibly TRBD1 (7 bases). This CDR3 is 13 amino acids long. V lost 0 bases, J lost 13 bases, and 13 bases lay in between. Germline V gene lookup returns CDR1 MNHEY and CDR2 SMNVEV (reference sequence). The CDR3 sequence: CASSLSQGGEQFF. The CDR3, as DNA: TGTGCCAGCAGTTTATCGCAGGGGGGAGAACAGTTCTTC.

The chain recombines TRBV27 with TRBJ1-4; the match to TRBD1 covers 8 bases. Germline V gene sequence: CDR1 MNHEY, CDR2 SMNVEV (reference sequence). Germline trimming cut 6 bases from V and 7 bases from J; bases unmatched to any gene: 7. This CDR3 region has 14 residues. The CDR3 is CASSPVQGGEKLFF. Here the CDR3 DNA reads TGTGCCAGCAGCCCCGTACAGGGGGGTGAAAAACTGTTTTTT.

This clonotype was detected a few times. The CDR3 region is CAWSVRERDTQYF. CDR3 sequence (DNA): TGTGCCTGGAGTGTTCGAGAACGAGATACGCAGTATTTT. The gene calls are TRBV30 and TRBJ2-3; D not certain. Per germline, CDR1 GTSNPN and CDR2 SVGIG (reference sequence). This CDR3 contains 13 residues. Trimming removed 0 bases from V and 5 bases from J, with 9 bases in between.

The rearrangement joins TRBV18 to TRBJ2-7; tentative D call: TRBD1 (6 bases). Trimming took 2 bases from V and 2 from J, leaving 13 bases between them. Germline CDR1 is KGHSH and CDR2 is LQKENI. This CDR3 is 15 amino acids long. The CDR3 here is CASSPTGFRTYEQYV. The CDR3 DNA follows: TGTGCCAGCTCACCAACAGGGTTCAGAACCTACGAGCAGTACGTC.

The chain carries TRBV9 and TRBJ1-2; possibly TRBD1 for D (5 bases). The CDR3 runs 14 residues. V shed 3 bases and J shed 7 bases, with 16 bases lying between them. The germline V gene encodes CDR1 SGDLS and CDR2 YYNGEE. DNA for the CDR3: TGTGCCAGCAGCGAAGAGGGGCGAGAGACTGGCTACACCTTC. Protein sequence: CASSEEGRETGYTF.

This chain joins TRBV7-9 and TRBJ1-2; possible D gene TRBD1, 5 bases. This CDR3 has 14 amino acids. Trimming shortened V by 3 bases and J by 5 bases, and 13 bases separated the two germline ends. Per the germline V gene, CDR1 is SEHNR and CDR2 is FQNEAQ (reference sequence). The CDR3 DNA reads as TGTGCCAGCAGCTTGCACGTGGGGGATTATGGCTACACCTTC. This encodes CASSLHVGDYGYTF. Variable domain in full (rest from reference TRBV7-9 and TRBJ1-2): DTGVSQNPRHKITKRGQNVTFRCDPISEHNRLYWYRQTLGQGPEFLTYFQNEAQLEKSRLLSDRFSAERPKGSFSTLEIQRTEQGDSAMYLCASSLHVGDYGYTFGSGTRLTVV.

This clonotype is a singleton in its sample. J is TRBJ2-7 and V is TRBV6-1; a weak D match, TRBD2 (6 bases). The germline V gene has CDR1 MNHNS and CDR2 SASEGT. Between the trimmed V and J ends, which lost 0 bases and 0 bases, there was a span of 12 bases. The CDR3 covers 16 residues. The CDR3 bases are TGTGCCAGCAGTGAAGCCCTGGCGGGAAGCTCCTACGAGCAGTACGTC. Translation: CASSEALAGSSYEQYV.

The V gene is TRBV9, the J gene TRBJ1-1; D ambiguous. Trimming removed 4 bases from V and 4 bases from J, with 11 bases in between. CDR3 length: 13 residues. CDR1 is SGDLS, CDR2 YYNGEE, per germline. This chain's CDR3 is CASSPPSVTEAFF. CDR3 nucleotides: TGTGCCAGCAGCCCACCGAGCGTCACTGAAGCTTTCTTT.

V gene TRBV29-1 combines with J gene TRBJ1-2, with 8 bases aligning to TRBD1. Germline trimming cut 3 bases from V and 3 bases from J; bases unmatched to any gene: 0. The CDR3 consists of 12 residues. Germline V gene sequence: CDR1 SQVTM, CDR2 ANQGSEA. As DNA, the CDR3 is TGCAGCGTTGAGACAGGGGACTATGGCTACACCTTC. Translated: CSVETGDYGYTF.